This paragraph covers one TCR beta chain sequence. This record comes from a study of Graves' ophthalmopathy and Graves' hyperthyroidism. The sequenced template was RNA, covering the TCR beta CDR3 region. RT-PCR in the first round used HTBI primers; a second-round multiplex PCR followed. TCRdb processed the multiplex PCR reads anew with MiXCR; each CDR3 protein has one entry. Of about 620,000 distinct CDR3 sequences in the sample, about 20% were seen once. Hyperthyroidism in these 18- to 65-year-old patients was newly diagnosed, lasting under 2 months. Patients were excluded if they had other autoimmune diseases or uncontrolled infections, and likewise if pregnancy or lactation applied. The CDR3 has 15 residues. CDR1 LGHDT and CDR2 YNNKEL come from the germline V gene (reference sequence). V was pared by 4 bases and J by 2 bases, with 4 bases of the junction left unmatched.

The TCR sequence derives from a woman between 18 and 29 years old with stable Graves' hyperthyroidism. Some clones in this sample may be carry-over from other donors' samples. The material sequenced was peripheral blood. V gene TRBV3-1 combines with J gene TRBJ2-2; 7 bases fit TRBD2. The CDR3 DNA follows: TGTGCCAGCAGCCGTTCTAGCGGAAACACCGGGGAGCTGTTTTTT. It codes for CASSRSSGNTGELFF.